This T cell receptor (beta chain) derives from a study of memory CD4+ T cells and cytomegalovirus serostatus (dated by TCRdb to about 2019). Study-level background: The 35 or so healthy Belgian adults in the cohort included 9 who were CMV seropositive and 24 who were CMV seronegative. The study sequenced CD4+ memory TCRbeta repertoires of a Belgian cohort with known cytomegalovirus serostatus to replicate a published TCR-based CMV serostatus classifier. Study-wide findings and limitations: On the Belgian cohort, the classifier built on the original framework reached a median bootstrapped AUC of roughly 0.96, with a 95% CI of 0.76-1.00. For predicting CMV serostatus, the median bootstrapped AUC was roughly 0.95 using the original framework and roughly 0.92 using a US-trained random forest. Among the approximately 160 previously reported CMV-associated TCRbeta sequences, some 70 showed up in the CD4+ memory repertoires, with each one found in between one and five individuals. Only CD4+CD45RO+ memory cells were sequenced, in contrast to the original study, in which naive and memory CD4+ and CD8+ populations were covered. The results were interpreted as suggesting that the CMV-associated TCR signature is largely present in the CD4+ memory repertoire.

A FACSAria II was used to sort memory CD4+ T cells, defined as single viable CD3+CD4+CD8-CD45RO+ cells. CMV serostatus was determined with a Roche Elecsys assay detecting serum IgG against CMV pp150, pp28, p38 and p52. Once the samples were thawed, total CD4+ T cells were enriched through positive selection using CD4 magnetic microbeads. The samples came from a different study that was designed specifically to examine the CD4+ T cell memory repertoire. Peripheral blood mononuclear cells were isolated and cryopreserved following standard operating procedures; serum was stored at -80 °C. Staining used CD3-PerCP (BW264/56), CD4-APC (RPA-T4), CD45RO-PE (UCHT1) and CD8-Pacific Orange (3B5) antibodies, with Sytox blue excluding non-viable cells. In the germline V gene, CDR1 corresponds to SQVTM and CDR2 to ANQGSEA. Measured from the cysteine to the phenylalanine, the CDR3 is 14 residues long. Only the CDR3 DNA is retained, 42 bases long and in frame from the first base. Trimming takes 4 bases from V and 3 bases from J, and the germline ends sit 12 bases apart.

The Quick-DNA Microprep Kit was used to extract genomic DNA from the sorted cells. TCRbeta DNA was amplified with the immunoSEQ hsTCRbeta kit following the manufacturer's protocol. TCRbeta libraries were sequenced on an Illumina MiSeq instrument. Per the original workflow: Once out-of-frame sequences had been removed, a few million distinct TCRbeta sequences were left, which works out to an average of about 71,000 per individual. Each individual was scored according to the count of roughly 160 previously reported CMV-associated TCRbeta sequences and the total productive distinct TCRbeta count. A beta-binomial model was reimplemented in Python, and random forests from scikit-learn, run with default parameters, were trained on data from the US cohort. Classifier performance on the Belgian cohort was summarized as median AUC with percentile confidence intervals over 10,000 bootstrap iterations. TCRdb holds this immuneACCESS table with in-frame rearrangements only. Some clones are missing; in checked studies, unresolved V genes explain under half, and the rest has no known cause. That table gives V, J and clone size, and the DNA gave D and trimming. The sample records tens of thousands of clones, roughly 80% of which are singletons. The ten top clones hold 0.77% of the sample.

Worth noting for this clone: What this receptor recognizes is not known. The input lacks base qualities; no much larger clone sits a single base away.

The origin of this receptor is an adult in good health and CMV-seronegative. The V gene is TRBV29-1 and the J gene is TRBJ2-2; the D assignment is uncertain and may be TRBD1 or TRBD2, with 5 bases supporting each. Sequencing was done on a sample of memory CD4+ T cells from blood. The nucleotide sequence reads as follows: TGCAGCGTTGTTGGGACCTTTGACACCGGGGAGCTGTTTTTT. Its translation reads: CSVVGTFDTGELFF.